This entry lists 25 T cell receptor beta chains sequenced from one sample in a study of technical replicates of blood from several donors. TCRdb's table, derived via immunoSEQ multiplex PCR, lists solely in-frame clones and lacks some. This table has tens of thousands of clones, roughly 93% appearing once. Sequenced sample: T cells isolated from PBMCs. The receptors derive from a human donor in good health.

The chain is built from TRBV5-6 and TRBJ1-1; D perhaps matches TRBD1 (6 bases). The germline V gene encodes CDR1 SGHDT and CDR2 YYEEEE. V was shortened by 4 bases and J by 2 bases, with 12 bases between the two germline ends. This CDR3 comprises 14 residues. The CDR3 loop reads CASSVPGTNTEAFF. CDR3 DNA sequence: TGTGCCAGCAGCGTGCCGGGGACAAACACTGAAGCTTTCTTT.

The chain employs TRBV11-2 and TRBJ2-2; D remains unclear. CDR1 is SGHAT, CDR2 FQNNGV, per germline. Trimming took off 1 base at V and 6 bases at J, with 15 bases between the two ends. The CDR3 is made up of 16 amino acids. The CDR3 nucleotides are TGTGCCAGCAGCTTAGCTGTGGGCCCCATGGCCGGGGAGCTGTTTTTT. Protein: CASSLAVGPMAGELFF.

The gene calls are TRBV9 and TRBJ1-2; 12 nucleotides line up with TRBD1. Germline-derived CDR1 and CDR2 are SGDLS and YYNGEE. This CDR3 region has 17 residues. J lost 7 bases, V lost 1 base, and 11 bases had no gene match. CDR3 amino acids: CASSVLREGQGASGYTF. CDR3 DNA sequence: TGTGCCAGCAGCGTACTAAGGGAGGGACAGGGGGCAAGTGGCTACACCTTC. The whole variable domain, remainder taken from reference TRBV9 and TRBJ1-2, is DSGVTQTPKHLITATGQRVTLRCSPRSGDLSVYWYQQSLDQGLQFLIQYYNGEERAKGNILERFSAQQFPDLHSELNLSSLELGDSALYFCASSVLREGQGASGYTFGSGTRLTVV.

The DNA of the CDR3 is TGTGCCAGCAGTTCTACCTCGGGACTAGCGGGAGCACAGTATTTT. Its translation is CASSSTSGLAGAQYF. The J gene is TRBJ2-3, the V gene TRBV28; 14 bases are shared with TRBD2. Germline CDR1 and CDR2: MDHEN and SYDVKM. The CDR3 loop spans 15 amino acids. Trimming cost V 4 bases and J 12 bases; bases outside gene matches: 9.

This sequence joins TRBV6-5 and TRBJ1-6; 9 bases align to TRBD1. CDR1 and CDR2 (germline): MNHEY, SVGAGI. The V and J ends lost 5 bases and 9 bases, in that order; junction bases with no gene match: 8. The CDR3 extends over 15 amino acids. CDR3 region: CASSLTGTGISPLHF. Written as DNA, the CDR3 is TGTGCCAGCAGTCTGACCGGGACAGGGATTTCACCCCTCCACTTT.

This chain joins TRBV19 and TRBJ2-1; 12 bases agree with TRBD2. After removal of 5 bases from V and 15 bases from J, the junction contained 23 bases not matched to a gene. Germline assignment: CDR1 LNHDA and CDR2 SQIVND (reference sequence). This CDR3 contains 18 residues. CDR3 DNA sequence: TGTGCCAGTAGTGATAGGGGGGTTTGGCCCGTGACTAGCGGGAGCCGGTTCTTC. Its translation is CASSDRGVWPVTSGSRFF.

This chain connects TRBV11-3 to TRBJ1-4; 7 bases line up with TRBD1. This CDR3 is 17 amino acids long. Germline CDR1 is SGHNT and CDR2 is YENEEA. V shed 5 bases and J 4 bases; nucleotides not matched to a gene: 13. The CDR3 nucleotides read TGTGCCAGCAGCCCGAACGTAAGGGACAGCTATAATGAAAAACTGTTTTTT. Translating it yields CASSPNVRDSYNEKLFF.

The rearrangement joins TRBV27 to TRBJ1-1; 11 nucleotides align to TRBD1. Germline CDR1 and CDR2: MNHEY and SMNVEV (reference sequence). Germline trimming cut 6 bases from V and 3 bases from J; bases unmatched to any gene: 9. This CDR3 contains 16 residues. Here the CDR3 reads CASSQLGQGAYTEAFF. CDR3 DNA: TGTGCCAGCAGCCAACTAGGACAGGGGGCGTACACTGAAGCTTTCTTT.

The chain couples TRBV7-9 to TRBJ2-7, with 7 bases aligning to TRBD1. Trimming cost V 1 base and J 2 bases; bases outside gene matches: 5. Germline assignment: CDR1 SEHNR and CDR2 FQNEAQ (reference sequence). CDR3 length equals 15 residues. The CDR3 sequence is CASSLEDRNPYEQYF. The CDR3 DNA follows: TGTGCCAGCAGCTTAGAGGACAGGAATCCCTACGAGCAGTACTTC.

CDR3 residues: CAISPSLAGGTDTQYF. CDR3 coding DNA: TGTGCCATCAGCCCATCACTAGCGGGGGGTACAGATACGCAGTATTTT. The rearrangement uses TRBV10-3 and TRBJ2-3, with 12 positions matching TRBD2. The CDR3 spans 16 residues. Trimming at V came to 6 bases and at J to 3 bases, leaving 7 bases not matched to a gene. Germline CDR1 ENHRY, CDR2 SYGVKD.

The chain links TRBV10-3 to TRBJ2-2; 9 bases line up with TRBD1. The CDR3 totals 13 residues. CDR1 is ENHRY and CDR2 is SYGVKD in the germline V gene. V was pared by 8 bases and J by 3 bases, with 1 base of the junction left unmatched. The CDR3 sequence is CAIRDRDTGELFF. As DNA, the CDR3 is TGTGCCATCCGGGACAGGGACACCGGGGAGCTGTTTTTT.

The rearrangement joins TRBV27 to TRBJ2-1; 11 bases are a match to TRBD2. CDR3 length equals 15 residues. The J segment lost 6 bases and the V segment lost 5 bases, leaving 6 bases of the junction unmatched. Germline V gene lookup returns CDR1 MNHEY and CDR2 SMNVEV (reference sequence). The CDR3 DNA reads TGTGCCAGCAGTCAACTAGCGGGAGTTTCCAATGAGCAGTTCTTC. Translation gives CASSQLAGVSNEQFF.

The chain carries TRBV11-1 and TRBJ2-1, with D possibly TRBD1 on 6 matching bases. The CDR3 sequence is 12 residues long. Trimming took 8 bases from V and 4 from J, leaving 9 bases between them. Germline V gene data show CDR1 as SGHAT and CDR2 as FQDESV (reference sequence). The CDR3 DNA follows: TGTGCCAGCGGGGGACATTACAATGAGCAGTTCTTC. Protein sequence: CASGGHYNEQFF.

This clone was picked up one time. J is TRBJ2-6 and V is TRBV28; no clear D gene. CDR1 MDHEN and CDR2 SYDVKM come from the germline V gene. V was trimmed by 5 bases and J by 2 bases, leaving 13 bases between them. The CDR3 is 16 amino acids. CDR3: CASSDLSFTGANVLTF. The CDR3 DNA follows: TGTGCCAGCAGTGACTTGTCCTTTACTGGGGCCAACGTCCTGACTTTC.

The sample holds one count of this clone. A read error may account for a junction end that differs from germline. The chain links TRBV23-1 to TRBJ2-7, with no clear D. TRBV23-1 is given ORF status, its function remaining uncertain. This CDR3 region has 10 residues. Here the CDR3 DNA reads TGCGCCAGCAGTCTCGGGTTTGAGGCTTTC. It codes for CASSLGFEAF.

Only a few counts were recorded for this clone. The V gene is TRBV27, the J gene TRBJ1-3; no clear D gene. Trimming took off 3 bases at V and 0 bases at J, with 9 bases between the two ends. Germline CDR1 and CDR2: MNHEY and SMNVEV (reference sequence). This CDR3 contains 15 residues. The CDR3 reads CASSFSHVSGNTIYF. CDR3 sequence (DNA): TGTGCCAGCAGTTTTTCACACGTCTCTGGAAACACCATATATTTT.

The chain combines TRBV28 with TRBJ1-5; 8 nucleotides match TRBD1. V lost 4 bases, J lost 6 bases, and 5 bases stayed unmatched. Germline CDR1 MDHEN, CDR2 SYDVKM. This CDR3 contains 14 residues. The CDR3 protein is CASSYDRGVQPQHF. CDR3 DNA: TGTGCCAGCAGTTACGACAGGGGAGTTCAGCCCCAGCATTTT.

The V and J genes are TRBV10-3 and TRBJ2-5; 8 nucleotides agree with TRBD2. CDR3 size: 13 residues. J lost 5 bases, V lost 6 bases, and 5 bases had no gene match. Germline CDR1 is ENHRY and CDR2 is SYGVKD. CDR3 region: CAISGGAGETQYF. As DNA, the CDR3 is TGTGCCATCAGCGGGGGGGCCGGGGAGACCCAGTACTTC.

The V gene is TRBV6-5, the J gene TRBJ2-7, with D tentatively TRBD2 (5 bases). Germline CDR1 reads MNHEY; CDR2 reads SVGAGI. The CDR3 extends over 13 amino acids. The ends were cut back, 4 bases at V and 8 bases at J, with 15 bases in the middle. The CDR3 DNA is TGTGCCAGCAGTTCCAGTCTGACTACGAAGCAGTACTTC. Its protein product is CASSSSLTTKQYF.

V usage is TRBV5-4 and J usage is TRBJ2-3, with 10 bases fitting TRBD1. The CDR3 spans 15 residues. V shed 4 bases and J 6 bases; nucleotides not matched to a gene: 8. CDR1 SGHNT and CDR2 YYREEE come from the germline V gene (reference sequence). CDR3 region: CASSASGTGDDTQYF. The DNA of the CDR3 is TGTGCCAGCAGCGCGTCCGGGACAGGGGATGATACGCAGTATTTT.

V usage is TRBV6-5 and J usage is TRBJ1-5; possibly TRBD1 for D (6 bases). From germline, CDR1 is MNHEY and CDR2 SVGAGI. The CDR3 is made up of 15 amino acids. V was clipped by 7 bases and J by 6 bases, with 19 bases between them. The CDR3 loop is CASNAGTTRSQPQHF. The CDR3 bases are TGTGCCAGCAATGCCGGGACAACAAGGAGTCAGCCCCAGCATTTT.

CDR3 loop: CASSLDRAYEQYF. The CDR3 nucleotides read TGCGCCAGCAGCTTGGACAGAGCCTACGAGCAGTACTTC. The chain carries TRBV5-1 and TRBJ2-7, with D unresolved. Between the trimmed V and J ends, which lost 0 bases and 2 bases, there was a span of 6 bases. The germline V gene encodes CDR1 SGHRS and CDR2 YFSETQ. This CDR3 is 13 amino acids long.

V gene TRBV6-1 combines with J gene TRBJ1-6, with TRBD1 matching over 11 bases. After removal of 4 bases from V and 9 bases from J, the junction contained 5 bases not matched to a gene. Germline V gives CDR1 MNHNS, CDR2 SASEGT. The CDR3 extends over 15 amino acids. In DNA, the CDR3 is TGTGCCAGCAGTGCCACCGGGACAGGGGGTTCACCCCTCCACTTT. Amino acid sequence: CASSATGTGGSPLHF.

CDR3 sequence: CASSLVGQGSTDTQYF. The DNA for the CDR3 is TGTGCCAGCAGCTTAGTGGGACAGGGGTCCACAGATACGCAGTATTTT. The gene calls are TRBV11-2 and TRBJ2-3, with 10 bases that match TRBD1. Germline V gives CDR1 SGHAT, CDR2 FQNNGV. The CDR3 consists of 16 residues. Trimming removed 1 base from V and 2 bases from J; junction bases left unmatched: 3.

In nucleotides, the CDR3 is TGCGCCAGCAGTCAACAATACAAGCGGGAATTCCCCTACGAGCAGTACTTC. This codes for CASSQQYKREFPYEQYF. This rearrangement joins TRBV4-1 to TRBJ2-7, with 7 positions matching TRBD2. The CDR3 runs to 17 residues. V was pared by 6 bases and J by 2 bases, with 16 bases of the junction left unmatched. The V gene's germline CDR1 is MGHRA and CDR2 YSYEKL.